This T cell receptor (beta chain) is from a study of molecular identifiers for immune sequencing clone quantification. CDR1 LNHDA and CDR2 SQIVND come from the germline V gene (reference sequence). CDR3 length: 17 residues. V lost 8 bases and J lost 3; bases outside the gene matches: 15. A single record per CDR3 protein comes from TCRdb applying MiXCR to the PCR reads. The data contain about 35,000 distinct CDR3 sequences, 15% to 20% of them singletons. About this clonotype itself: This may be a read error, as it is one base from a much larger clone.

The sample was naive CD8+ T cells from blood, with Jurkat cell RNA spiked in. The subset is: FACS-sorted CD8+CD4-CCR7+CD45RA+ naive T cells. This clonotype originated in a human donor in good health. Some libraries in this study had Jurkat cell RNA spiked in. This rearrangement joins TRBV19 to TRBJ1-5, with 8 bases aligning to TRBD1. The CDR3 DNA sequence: TGTGCCAGTGGTAGCGGACAGGGAGTCCCATTCAATCAGCCCCAGCATTTT. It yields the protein CASGSGQGVPFNQPQHF.